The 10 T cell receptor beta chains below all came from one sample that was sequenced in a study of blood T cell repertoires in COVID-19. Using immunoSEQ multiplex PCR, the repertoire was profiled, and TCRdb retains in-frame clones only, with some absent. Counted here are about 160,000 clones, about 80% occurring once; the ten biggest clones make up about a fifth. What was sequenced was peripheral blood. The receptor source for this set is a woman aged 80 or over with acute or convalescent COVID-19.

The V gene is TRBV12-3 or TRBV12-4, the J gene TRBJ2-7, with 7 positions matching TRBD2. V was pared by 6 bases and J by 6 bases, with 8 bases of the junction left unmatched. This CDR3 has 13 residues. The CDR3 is CASRTTSPGEQYF. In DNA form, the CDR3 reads TGTGCCAGCAGGACGACTAGCCCTGGCGAGCAGTACTTC.

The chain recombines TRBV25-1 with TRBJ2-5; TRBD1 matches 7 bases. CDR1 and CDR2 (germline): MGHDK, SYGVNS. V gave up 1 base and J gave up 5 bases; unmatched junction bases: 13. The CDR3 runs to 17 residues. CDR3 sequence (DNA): TGTGCCAGCAGTGAATTGACGACGGACAGGCGACGGGAGACCCAGTACTTC. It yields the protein CASSELTTDRRRETQYF.

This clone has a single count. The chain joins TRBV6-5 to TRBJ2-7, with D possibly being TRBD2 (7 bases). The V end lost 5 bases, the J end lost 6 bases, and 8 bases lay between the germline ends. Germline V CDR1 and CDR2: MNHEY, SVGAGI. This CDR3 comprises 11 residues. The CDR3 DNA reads TGTGCCAGCAGTCGGGGGGCCGAGCAGTACTTC. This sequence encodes CASSRGAEQYF.

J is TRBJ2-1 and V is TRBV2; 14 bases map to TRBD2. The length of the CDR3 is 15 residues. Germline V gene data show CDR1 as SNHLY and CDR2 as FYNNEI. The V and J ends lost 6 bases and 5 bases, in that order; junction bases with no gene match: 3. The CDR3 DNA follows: TGTGCCAGCAGACGGGGACTAGCGGGAGACAATGAGCAGTTCTTC. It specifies CASRRGLAGDNEQFF. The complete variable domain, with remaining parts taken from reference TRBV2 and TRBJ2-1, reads EPEVTQTPSHQVTQMGQEVILRCVPISNHLYFYWYRQILGQKVEFLVSFYNNEISEKSEIFDDQFSVERPDGSNFTLKIRSTKLEDSAMYFCASRRGLAGDNEQFFGPGTRLTVL.

This CDR3 reads CASSPAGGTDTQYF. The CDR3 bases are TGTGCCAGCTCACCGGCGGGGGGCACAGATACGCAGTATTTT. The V call is TRBV18, the J call TRBJ2-3; 7 nucleotides match TRBD2. The CDR3 is 14 residues long. V was clipped by 3 bases and J by 1 base; unmatched bases: 1. Germline CDR1 and CDR2: KGHSH and LQKENI.

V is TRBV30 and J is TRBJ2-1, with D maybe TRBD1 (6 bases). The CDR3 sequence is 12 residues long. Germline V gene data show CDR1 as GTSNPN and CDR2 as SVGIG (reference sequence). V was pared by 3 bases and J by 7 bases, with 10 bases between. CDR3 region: CAWRQGPNEQFF. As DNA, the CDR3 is TGTGCCTGGAGACAGGGACCTAATGAGCAGTTCTTC.

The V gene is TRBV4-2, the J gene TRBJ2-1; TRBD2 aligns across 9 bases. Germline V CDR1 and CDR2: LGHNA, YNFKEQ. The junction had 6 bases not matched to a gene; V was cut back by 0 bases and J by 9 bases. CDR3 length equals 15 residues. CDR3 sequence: CASSQDGIAGAEQFF. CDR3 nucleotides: TGTGCCAGCAGCCAAGATGGGATAGCGGGAGCTGAGCAGTTCTTC.

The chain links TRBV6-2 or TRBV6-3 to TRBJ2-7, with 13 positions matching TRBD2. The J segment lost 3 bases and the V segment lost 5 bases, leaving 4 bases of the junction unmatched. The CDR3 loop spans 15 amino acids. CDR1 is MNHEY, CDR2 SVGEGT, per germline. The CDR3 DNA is TGTGCCAGCAGTATGGGACTAGCGGGACTCTACGAGCAGTACTTC. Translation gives CASSMGLAGLYEQYF.

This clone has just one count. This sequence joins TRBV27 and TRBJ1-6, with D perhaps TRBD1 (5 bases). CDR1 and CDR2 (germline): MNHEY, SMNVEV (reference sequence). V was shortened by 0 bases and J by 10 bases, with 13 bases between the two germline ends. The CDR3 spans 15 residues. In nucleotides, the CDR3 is TGTGCCAGCAGTTTATCGGCAGAAGCAGGGTCACCCCTCCACTTT. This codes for CASSLSAEAGSPLHF.

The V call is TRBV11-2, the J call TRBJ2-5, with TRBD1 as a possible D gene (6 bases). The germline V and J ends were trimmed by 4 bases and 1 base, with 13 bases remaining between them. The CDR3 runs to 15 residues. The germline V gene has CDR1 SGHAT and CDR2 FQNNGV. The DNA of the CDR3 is TGTGCCAGCAGCTCCATCCGACAGGCCCAAGAGACCCAGTACTTC. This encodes CASSSIRQAQETQYF.